This TCR beta chain was sequenced during a study of graft-versus-host responses after intestinal transplantation (dated by TCRdb to the early 2020s). Study-level background: The transplants that recipients received were multivisceral, liver-intestinal, or isolated intestinal. All recipients received anti-thymocyte globulin induction followed by maintenance tacrolimus and steroids for approximately 3 years. Rather than going through the commercial service, samples from a few later patients were sequenced in-house on an Illumina MiSeq and processed with MiXCR. After intestinal transplantation, graft-versus-host and host-versus-graft alloreactive T cell clones were followed in the graft, circulation and bone marrow using bulk TCR-beta CDR3 sequencing. The cohort enrolled around 23 intestinal transplant recipients including one retransplant, and a few patients lacking pretransplant specimens were excluded. To identify alloreactive clones, pre-transplant mixed lymphocyte reaction products were sequenced and then compared with unstimulated pre-transplant donor and recipient T cells. A peak of at least 4% donor T cells among recipient peripheral blood mononuclear cells was the definition used for donor T cell macrochimerism.

Blood samples were collected up to 4 times in the first month after transplant and then at least monthly when available. Taken from the germline V gene, the CDR1 and CDR2 loops are MNHEY and SVGAGI. Trimming costs V 5 bases and J 7 bases, and their ends lie 8 bases apart. Spanning cysteine to phenylalanine, the CDR3 consists of 11 amino acids. Of the read, only the CDR3 DNA is kept; its 33 bases are in frame from base 1. Preparation of the library involved the immunoSEQ multiplex PCR assay. For most patients, genomic DNA was subjected to high-throughput TCR-beta CDR3 sequencing by Adaptive Biotechnologies. From the authors' description of their analysis: TCR sequencing data for some 19 patients were retrieved from Adaptive's ImmunoSEQ software; a few other patients were processed with MiXCR and VDJtools. Because the origin of CDR3 nucleotide sequences shared between donor and recipient could not be assigned, those sequences were removed. At least 2-fold expansion over unstimulated cells and a minimum CFSE-low frequency of 0.002% (template counts) or 0.001% (read counts) were required for clones to be classified as alloreactive. Clones detected in sequenced pre-transplant spleen, lymph node, or MLR CFSE-low populations of the donor or recipient were defined as mappable. Cumulative frequency of alloreactive clones was calculated as a percentage of all sequences weighted by copy number. Here the immuneACCESS table is served through TCRdb, limited to in-frame sequences with V and J called. Missing clones are a known gap in these copies; in checked studies unresolved V genes cover under half, and the rest lacks a known reason. V and J calls and clone size come straight from that table; D and trimming were deduced from the DNA. In this sample the table shows under 45,000 clones, approximately 95% of which occur a single time. 3.6% of the sample is taken by the ten largest.

As regards this clone: This clone's antigen is unknown. Per-base quality was not reported, and no clone a single base away is much larger than it.

Study-wide conclusions, independent of this receptor: The conclusions were limited by the relatively low number and heterogeneity of the intestinal transplant patients. Early after transplant, peak levels of circulating GvH clones were associated with declines in HvG clones. GvH clones were found in recipient bone marrow, and some of the GvH clones appeared earlier in ileal mucosa or blood, which is consistent with an intestinal mucosal origin. Patients with donor T cell macrochimerism had high GvH to HvG T cell clonal ratios in their allografts.

The input for sequencing was PBMCs, taken approximately 700 days after intestinal transplantation. The receptor was isolated from a human patient who received an intestinal transplant, so some T cells may come from the graft donor. In this chain, TRBV6-5 is recombined with TRBJ1-1, with the D gene not clear enough to name. The CDR3 protein is CASSQGIEAFF. The nucleotides read TGTGCCAGCAGTCAAGGCATTGAAGCTTTCTTT.